One and the same sample provided the 16 T cell receptor beta chains below, sequenced in a study of blood T cell repertoires in COVID-19. Using immunoSEQ multiplex PCR, the repertoire was profiled, and TCRdb retains in-frame clones only, with some absent. The table shows about 210,000 clones, with roughly 77% occurring only once. Material for sequencing was PBMCs or T cells enriched from blood (not recorded which). These receptors came from a man between 35 and 55 years old who had recovered from COVID-19.

The gene calls are TRBV9 and TRBJ1-1, with D perhaps TRBD1 (5 bases). The V end lost 4 bases, the J end lost 2 bases, and 15 bases lay between the germline ends. Germline assignment: CDR1 SGDLS and CDR2 YYNGEE. The CDR3 length is 15 residues. The chain's CDR3 is CASSTTTTGNTEAFF. The CDR3 DNA reads as TGTGCCAGCAGCACAACCACTACAGGAAACACTGAAGCTTTCTTT.

The chain carries TRBV5-4 and TRBJ2-7, with 7 bases that match TRBD2. The CDR3 has 15 residues. The V and J ends lost 4 bases and 6 bases, in that order; junction bases with no gene match: 13. The germline CDR1 and CDR2 sequences are SGHNT and YYREEE (reference sequence). The CDR3 DNA follows: TGTGCCAGCAGCCCCGGCGGCGGGGGTATTAGCGAGCAGTACTTC. Its translation is CASSPGGGGISEQYF.

This rearrangement joins TRBV3-1 (or the pseudogene TRBV3-2) to TRBJ2-5; the D gene is possibly TRBD1 (7 bases). The germline V gene has CDR1 LGHDT and CDR2 YNNKEL (reference sequence). Trimming took 4 bases from V and 1 from J, leaving 10 bases between them. CDR3 length equals 14 residues. The DNA for the CDR3 is TGTGCCAGCAGCCGCGGGACAGTCCAAGAGACCCAGTACTTC. Protein product: CASSRGTVQETQYF.

V and J are TRBV3-1 (or the pseudogene TRBV3-2) and TRBJ2-3, with TRBD2 identical over 10 bases. From germline, CDR1 is LGHDT and CDR2 YNNKEL (reference sequence). The length of the CDR3 is 16 residues. The junction had 4 bases not matched to a gene; V was cut back by 4 bases and J by 0 bases. The CDR3 DNA reads as TGTGCCAGCAGCCGGGCTAGCGGGAGTAGCACAGATACGCAGTATTTT. It specifies CASSRASGSSTDTQYF.

V and J are TRBV27 and TRBJ1-2; TRBD1 is a possible D gene (5 bases). V was clipped by 1 base and J by 2 bases, with 5 bases between them. The CDR3 extends over 13 amino acids. From germline, CDR1 is MNHEY and CDR2 SMNVEV (reference sequence). The CDR3, as DNA: TGTGCCAGCAGTTTATACAGGAACTATGGCTACACCTTC. This encodes CASSLYRNYGYTF.

The chain recombines TRBV19 with TRBJ1-2; 10 bases match TRBD1. The germline V gene has CDR1 LNHDA and CDR2 SQIVND (reference sequence). This CDR3 region has 18 residues. V lost 5 bases to trimming and J lost 1 base; unmatched junction nucleotides: 13. CDR3 bases: TGTGCCAGTAGTTTTCGACAGGGGGCTAGGAGCGGTAACTATGGCTACACCTTC. This gives the protein CASSFRQGARSGNYGYTF.

The rearrangement joins TRBV12-3 or TRBV12-4 to TRBJ2-1; D possibly corresponds to TRBD2 (6 bases). The CDR3 runs to 13 residues. The germline V and J ends were trimmed by 7 bases and 8 bases, with 15 bases remaining between them. CDR3 amino acids: CASILGGTDEQFF. The CDR3 region has the DNA TGTGCCAGCATCTTGGGGGGTACCGATGAGCAGTTCTTC.

The gene calls are TRBV14 and TRBJ1-1, with 9 bases aligning to TRBD1. CDR3 size: 15 residues. The ends lost 5 bases at V and 2 bases at J; junction bases unmatched: 6. The germline V gene encodes CDR1 SGHDN and CDR2 FVKESK. The CDR3 nucleotides are TGTGCCAGCAGCTCACAGGGGGCGCTTAACACTGAAGCTTTCTTT. It yields the protein CASSSQGALNTEAFF. The whole variable domain, remainder taken from reference TRBV14 and TRBJ1-1, is EAGVTQFPSHSVIEKGQTVTLRCDPISGHDNLYWYRRVMGKEIKFLLHFVKESKQDESGMPNNRFLAERTGGTYSTLKVQPAELEDSGVYFCASSSQGALNTEAFFGQGTRLTVV.

The chain is built from TRBV4-1 and TRBJ2-1; tentatively, D is TRBD2 (6 bases). Germline values: CDR1 MGHRA, CDR2 YSYEKL. CDR3 length equals 18 residues. The V and J ends lost 4 bases and 2 bases respectively, with 21 bases between them. This CDR3 reads CASSPNPGSGLTYNEQFF. CDR3 in DNA: TGCGCCAGCAGCCCCAATCCGGGGAGCGGGCTAACCTACAATGAGCAGTTCTTC.

V is TRBV7-9 and J is TRBJ2-7; 10 bases line up with TRBD1. The CDR3 spans 14 residues. J gave up 7 bases and V 4 bases, and 7 bases lay outside the gene matches. The germline gives CDR1 SEHNR, CDR2 FQNEAQ (reference sequence). DNA for the CDR3: TGTGCCAGCAGCTCCGGGACAGGGGACTGGGAGCAGTACTTC. Amino acids: CASSSGTGDWEQYF.

This clone was detected only a few times. The chain carries TRBV7-9 and TRBJ1-4; possible D gene TRBD1, 5 bases. CDR1 is SEHNR, CDR2 FQNEAQ, per germline (reference sequence). Trimming shortened V by 1 base and J by 5 bases, and 11 bases separated the two germline ends. The CDR3 sequence is 15 residues long. The CDR3 region has the DNA TGTGCCAGCAGCTTAGGGGGACTCATAAATGAAAAACTGTTTTTT. Translated: CASSLGGLINEKLFF.

This clone was detected only a few times. The rearrangement uses TRBV5-1 and TRBJ2-1, with D tentatively TRBD1 (6 bases). The V end was cut by 4 bases, the J end by 2 bases, with 16 bases between. CDR3 length: 16 residues. Germline V gene data show CDR1 as SGHRS and CDR2 as YFSETQ. The CDR3 spells CASSIRQASTYNEQFF. CDR3 DNA sequence: TGCGCCAGCAGCATCAGACAGGCTTCCACCTACAATGAGCAGTTCTTC.

The count of this clone is one. The CDR3 nucleotides are TGTGCCAGTAGTATCCCTTTGCTCAGGGGGCGAGGTGAAAAACTGTTTTTT. Its translation: CASSIPLLRGRGEKLFF. This sequence joins TRBV19 and TRBJ1-4; 8 positions match TRBD1. The CDR3 runs 17 residues. The germline gives CDR1 LNHDA, CDR2 SQIVND (reference sequence). V was pared by 3 bases and J by 7 bases, with 13 bases of the junction left unmatched.

In this sample, this clone turned up once. CDR3 DNA sequence: TGTGCCAGCAGCCCCCGCCCGGAGGGAGCGGGTTACAATGAGCAGTTCTTC. Protein sequence: CASSPRPEGAGYNEQFF. The chain has TRBV4-2 and TRBJ2-1; TRBD2 might be the D (6 bases). CDR1 is LGHNA, CDR2 YNFKEQ, per germline. V was cut by 4 bases and J by 4 bases, with 20 bases left in between. The CDR3 contains 17 residues.

The chain carries TRBV30 and TRBJ2-7; D possibly corresponds to TRBD2 (5 bases). The germline V gene encodes CDR1 GTSNPN and CDR2 SVGIG (reference sequence). Trimming left V 0 bases short and J 9 bases short, with 12 bases between. The CDR3 is 12 residues long. The CDR3 is CAWSVEGRVQYF. CDR3 coding DNA: TGTGCCTGGAGTGTCGAAGGGAGAGTGCAGTACTTC.

This clone was observed a few times. The chain is built from TRBV9 and TRBJ1-4; D may be TRBD1 (5 bases). Between the trimmed V and J ends, which lost 0 bases and 6 bases, there was a span of 12 bases. Germline CDR1 SGDLS, CDR2 YYNGEE. The CDR3 runs to 15 residues. The CDR3, as DNA: TGTGCCAGCAGCGTAGGGCCAGGGCGCGATGAAAAACTGTTTTTT. This encodes CASSVGPGRDEKLFF.